The next 9 T cell receptor beta chains were all read from a single sample in a study of blood T cell repertoires in COVID-19. Measured with immunoSEQ multiplex PCR; TCRdb has only the in-frame clones, and not every one. The sample includes about 120,000 clones, around 80% of them seen just once. The specimen was peripheral blood. The receptors were sampled from a man between 65 and 85 years old with acute or convalescent COVID-19.

This chain connects TRBV5-8 to TRBJ1-2; D is perhaps TRBD1 (6 bases). Germline CDR1 is SGHTS and CDR2 is YDEGEE. Trimming removed 0 bases at V and 0 bases at J, with 12 bases between. This CDR3 contains 16 residues. CDR3 bases: TGTGCCAGCAGCTTGGTACAGGGCTTATCTAACTATGGCTACACCTTC. This gives the protein CASSLVQGLSNYGYTF.

The V call is TRBV4-1, the J call TRBJ2-1, with D possibly TRBD2 on 5 matching bases. Germline lookup yields CDR1 MGHRA and CDR2 YSYEKL. This CDR3 region has 12 residues. V dropped 2 bases and J dropped 7 bases, with 6 bases sitting between them. The CDR3 nucleotides read TGCGCCAGCAGCCAAAGGGAGAATGAGCAGTTCTTC. This sequence encodes CASSQRENEQFF.

This clone was seen more than once but under ten times. The chain carries TRBV4-2 and TRBJ1-3; no firm D call. The CDR3 spans 15 residues. V was pared by 1 base and J by 0 bases, with 7 bases between. Germline lookup yields CDR1 LGHNA and CDR2 YNFKEQ. The CDR3 DNA is TGTGCCAGCAGCCAAGGCCCGAGCTCTGGAAACACCATATATTTT. Protein sequence: CASSQGPSSGNTIYF.

This rearrangement joins TRBV6-5 to TRBJ2-2; D call uncertain. The V and J ends lost 4 bases and 5 bases respectively, with 11 bases between them. The germline V gene has CDR1 MNHEY and CDR2 SVGAGI. The CDR3 sequence is 14 residues long. The CDR3 loop reads CASSSRPRTGELFF. For the CDR3, the DNA is TGTGCCAGCAGTTCCCGACCCAGGACCGGGGAGCTGTTTTTT.

V is TRBV12-3 or TRBV12-4 and J is TRBJ1-2, with D uncertain. The CDR3 extends over 13 amino acids. V was cut by 3 bases and J by 4 bases, with 9 bases left in between. Here the CDR3 reads CASSFGVGYGYTF. The CDR3 DNA sequence: TGTGCCAGCAGTTTCGGGGTCGGCTATGGCTACACCTTC.

This clone was seen a single time. The genes are TRBV6-5 and TRBJ1-3; TRBD1 might be the D (6 bases). The CDR3 sequence is 15 residues long. Germline loops: CDR1 MNHEY, CDR2 SVGAGI. The V gene lost 7 bases and the J gene lost 2 bases, with 15 bases spanning the gap. The CDR3 sequence is CASIQGNRPGNTIYF. The CDR3, as DNA: TGTGCCAGCATACAGGGAAATCGCCCTGGAAACACCATATATTTT.

The V and J genes are TRBV4-2 and TRBJ1-5; unclear D gene. V was clipped by 0 bases and J by 8 bases, with 14 bases between them. The V gene's germline CDR1 is LGHNA and CDR2 YNFKEQ. CDR3 length: 15 residues. CDR3 sequence reads: CASSQDRAPPKPQHF. CDR3 coding DNA: TGTGCCAGCAGCCAAGATAGAGCCCCGCCGAAGCCCCAGCATTTT.

The chain links TRBV29-1 to TRBJ1-1; D not certain. The CDR3 extends over 13 amino acids. Trimming cost V 8 bases and J 6 bases, with 19 bases left between them. Germline assignment: CDR1 SQVTM and CDR2 ANQGSEA. The CDR3 region is CSSMPVSFPEAFF. CDR3 bases: TGCAGCTCAATGCCGGTTTCCTTCCCTGAAGCTTTCTTT.

This clone turned up a few times. The rearrangement uses TRBV30 and TRBJ2-3; weak D call: TRBD2 (6 bases). CDR1 and CDR2 from the germline V gene are GTSNPN and SVGIG (reference sequence). This CDR3 spans 15 amino acids. Between the trimmed V and J ends, which lost 4 bases and 1 base, there was a span of 15 bases. For the CDR3, the DNA is TGTGCCTGGACCCATAGCGGAAAAGGCACAGATACGCAGTATTTT. Protein product: CAWTHSGKGTDTQYF.